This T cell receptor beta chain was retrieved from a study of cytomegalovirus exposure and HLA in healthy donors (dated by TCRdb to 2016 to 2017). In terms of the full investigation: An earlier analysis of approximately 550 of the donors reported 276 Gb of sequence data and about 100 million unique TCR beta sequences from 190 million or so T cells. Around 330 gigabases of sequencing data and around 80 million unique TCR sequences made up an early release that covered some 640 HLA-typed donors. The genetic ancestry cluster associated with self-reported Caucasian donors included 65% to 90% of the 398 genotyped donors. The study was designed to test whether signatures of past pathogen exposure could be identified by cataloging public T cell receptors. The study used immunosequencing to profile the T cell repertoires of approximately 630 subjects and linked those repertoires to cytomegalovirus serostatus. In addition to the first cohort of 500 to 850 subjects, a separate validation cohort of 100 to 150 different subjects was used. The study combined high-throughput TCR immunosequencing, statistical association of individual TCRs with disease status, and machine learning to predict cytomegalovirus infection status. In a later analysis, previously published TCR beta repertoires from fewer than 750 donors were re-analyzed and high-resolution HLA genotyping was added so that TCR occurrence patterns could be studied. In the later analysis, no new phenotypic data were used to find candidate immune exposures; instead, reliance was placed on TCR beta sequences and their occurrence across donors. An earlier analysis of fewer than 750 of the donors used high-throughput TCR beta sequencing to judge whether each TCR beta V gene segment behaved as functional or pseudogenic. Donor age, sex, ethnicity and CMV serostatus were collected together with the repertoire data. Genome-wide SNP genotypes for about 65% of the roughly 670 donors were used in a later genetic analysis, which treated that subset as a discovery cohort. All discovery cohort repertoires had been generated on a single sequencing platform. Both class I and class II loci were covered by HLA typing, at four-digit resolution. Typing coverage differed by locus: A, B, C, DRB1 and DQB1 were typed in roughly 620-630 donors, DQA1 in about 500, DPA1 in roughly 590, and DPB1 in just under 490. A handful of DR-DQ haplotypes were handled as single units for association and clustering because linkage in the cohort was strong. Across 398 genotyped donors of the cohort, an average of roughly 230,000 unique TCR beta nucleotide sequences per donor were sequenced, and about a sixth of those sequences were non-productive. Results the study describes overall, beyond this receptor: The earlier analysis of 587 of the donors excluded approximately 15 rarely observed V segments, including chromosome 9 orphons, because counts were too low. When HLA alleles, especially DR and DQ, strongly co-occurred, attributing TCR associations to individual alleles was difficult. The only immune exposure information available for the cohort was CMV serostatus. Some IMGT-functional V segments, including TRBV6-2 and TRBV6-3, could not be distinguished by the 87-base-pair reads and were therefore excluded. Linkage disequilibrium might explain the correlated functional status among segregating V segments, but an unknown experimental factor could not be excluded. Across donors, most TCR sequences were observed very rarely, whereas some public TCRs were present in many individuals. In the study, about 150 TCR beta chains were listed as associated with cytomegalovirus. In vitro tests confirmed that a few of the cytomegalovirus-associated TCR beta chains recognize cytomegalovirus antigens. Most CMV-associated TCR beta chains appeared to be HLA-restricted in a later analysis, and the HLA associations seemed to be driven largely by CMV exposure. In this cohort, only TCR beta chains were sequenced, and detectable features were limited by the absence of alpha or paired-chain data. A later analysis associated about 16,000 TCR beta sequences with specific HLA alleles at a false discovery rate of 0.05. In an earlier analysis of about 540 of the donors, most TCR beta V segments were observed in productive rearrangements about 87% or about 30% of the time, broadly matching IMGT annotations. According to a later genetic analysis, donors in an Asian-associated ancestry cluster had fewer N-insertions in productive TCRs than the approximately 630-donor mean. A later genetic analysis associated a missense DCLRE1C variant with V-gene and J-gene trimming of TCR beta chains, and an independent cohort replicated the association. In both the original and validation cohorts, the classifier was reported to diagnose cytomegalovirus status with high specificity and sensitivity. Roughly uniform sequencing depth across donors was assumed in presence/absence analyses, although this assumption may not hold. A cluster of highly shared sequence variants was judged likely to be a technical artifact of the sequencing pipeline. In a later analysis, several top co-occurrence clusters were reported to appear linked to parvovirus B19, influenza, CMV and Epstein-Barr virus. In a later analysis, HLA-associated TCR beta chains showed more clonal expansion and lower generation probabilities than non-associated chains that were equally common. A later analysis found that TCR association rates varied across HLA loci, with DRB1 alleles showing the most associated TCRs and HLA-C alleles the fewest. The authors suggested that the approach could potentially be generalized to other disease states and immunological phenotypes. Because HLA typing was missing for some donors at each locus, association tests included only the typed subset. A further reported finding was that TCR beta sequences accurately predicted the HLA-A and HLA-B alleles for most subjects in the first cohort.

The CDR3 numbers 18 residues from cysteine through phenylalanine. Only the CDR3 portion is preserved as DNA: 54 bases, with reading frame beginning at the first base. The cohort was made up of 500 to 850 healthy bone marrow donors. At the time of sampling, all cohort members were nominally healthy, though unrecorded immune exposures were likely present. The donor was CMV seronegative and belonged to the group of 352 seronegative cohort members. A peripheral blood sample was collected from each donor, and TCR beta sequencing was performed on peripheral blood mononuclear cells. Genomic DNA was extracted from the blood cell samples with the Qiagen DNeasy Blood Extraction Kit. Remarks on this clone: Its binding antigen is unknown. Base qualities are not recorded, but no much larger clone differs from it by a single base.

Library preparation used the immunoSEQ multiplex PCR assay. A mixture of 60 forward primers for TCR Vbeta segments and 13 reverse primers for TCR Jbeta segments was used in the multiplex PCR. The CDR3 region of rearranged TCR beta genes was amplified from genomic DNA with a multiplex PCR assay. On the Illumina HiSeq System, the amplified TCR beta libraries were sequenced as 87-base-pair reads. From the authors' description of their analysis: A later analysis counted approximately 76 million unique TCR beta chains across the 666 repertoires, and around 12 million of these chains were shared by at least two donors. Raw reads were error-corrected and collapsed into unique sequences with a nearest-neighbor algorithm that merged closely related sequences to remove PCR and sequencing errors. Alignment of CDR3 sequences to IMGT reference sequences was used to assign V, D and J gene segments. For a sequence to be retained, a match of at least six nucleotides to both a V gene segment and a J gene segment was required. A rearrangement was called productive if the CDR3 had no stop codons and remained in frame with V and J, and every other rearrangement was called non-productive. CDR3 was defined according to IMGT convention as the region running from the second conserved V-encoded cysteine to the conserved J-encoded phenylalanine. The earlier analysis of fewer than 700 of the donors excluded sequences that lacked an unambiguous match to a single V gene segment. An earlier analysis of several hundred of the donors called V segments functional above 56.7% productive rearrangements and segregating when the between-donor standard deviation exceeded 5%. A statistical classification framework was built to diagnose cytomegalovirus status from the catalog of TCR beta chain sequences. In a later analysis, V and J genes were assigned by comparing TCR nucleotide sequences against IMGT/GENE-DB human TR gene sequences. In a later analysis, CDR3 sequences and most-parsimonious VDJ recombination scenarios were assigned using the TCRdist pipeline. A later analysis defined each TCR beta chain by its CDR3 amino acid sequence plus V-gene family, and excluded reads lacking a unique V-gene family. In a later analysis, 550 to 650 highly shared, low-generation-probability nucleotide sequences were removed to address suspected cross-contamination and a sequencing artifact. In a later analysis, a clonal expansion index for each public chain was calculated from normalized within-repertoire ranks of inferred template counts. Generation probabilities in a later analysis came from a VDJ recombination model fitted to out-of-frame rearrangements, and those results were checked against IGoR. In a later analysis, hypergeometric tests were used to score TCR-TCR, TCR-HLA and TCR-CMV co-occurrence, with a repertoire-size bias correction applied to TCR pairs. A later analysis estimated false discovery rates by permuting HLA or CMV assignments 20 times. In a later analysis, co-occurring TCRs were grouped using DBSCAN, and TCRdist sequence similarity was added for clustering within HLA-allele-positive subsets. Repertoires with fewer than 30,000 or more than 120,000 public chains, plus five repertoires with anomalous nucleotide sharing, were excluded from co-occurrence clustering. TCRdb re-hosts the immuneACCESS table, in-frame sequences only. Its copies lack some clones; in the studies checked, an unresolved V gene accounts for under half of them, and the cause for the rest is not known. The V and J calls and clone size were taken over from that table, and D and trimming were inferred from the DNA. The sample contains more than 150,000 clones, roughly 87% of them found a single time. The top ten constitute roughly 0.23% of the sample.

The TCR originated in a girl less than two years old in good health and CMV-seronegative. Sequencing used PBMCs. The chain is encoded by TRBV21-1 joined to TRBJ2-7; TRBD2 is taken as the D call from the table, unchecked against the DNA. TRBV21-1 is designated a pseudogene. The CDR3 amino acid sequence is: CASSKVGASGSGGYEQYF. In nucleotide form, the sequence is TGTGCCAGCAGCAAAGTGGGGGCTAGCGGGAGCGGGGGCTACGAGCAGTACTTC.